This T cell receptor beta chain was recorded in a study of cytomegalovirus exposure and HLA in healthy donors. In the study overall: When 398 donors were genotyped, roughly 80% of them were found to fall in the Caucasian-associated ancestry cluster.

Deletions cut 6 bases from V and 7 bases from J, with 12 bases between. The CDR3 length is 13 residues. CDR1 is SNHLY and CDR2 is FYNNEI in the germline V gene. A multiplex PCR was run with 60 Vbeta primers and 13 Jbeta primers. TCRdb keeps only in-frame clones here, not all; method: immunoSEQ multiplex PCR. The table records roughly 87,000 clones, 70% to 80% of them present only once. Study-level findings and limits: A later analysis linked a missense DCLRE1C variant to TCR beta V- and J-gene trimming. Most CMV-associated TCR beta chains appeared HLA-restricted in a later analysis.

The table lists this clone with a count of one. What it recognizes is unknown. Other DNA sequences in the same sample also yield this CDR3. The source material was PBMCs. This TCR derives from a woman between 40 and 50 years old in good health and CMV-seropositive. V and J are TRBV2 and TRBJ1-4; possibly TRBD1 for D (6 bases). This chain's CDR3 is CASRRTELEKLFF. CDR3 nucleotide sequence: TGTGCCAGCAGGCGGACAGAACTTGAAAAACTGTTTTTT.